This TCR beta chain is from a study of identical twins. Study-wide results and caveats: Because invariant MAIT and iNKT cells could be present, zero-insertion analyses could be partly confounded. The abundant beta clonotypes from cord blood had fewer insertions, and memory repertoires had none of this. Models, which agreed with sharing between unrelated individuals, nonetheless underestimated the out-of-frame TCR alpha sharing seen in monozygotic twins. For out-of-frame beta sequences, excess twin sharing was weaker.

This clonotype has just a few counts. What it recognizes is unknown. Each CDR3 protein gets one entry after TCRdb re-called the 5' RACE reads with MiXCR. The profile shows roughly 250,000 distinct CDR3 sequences, approximately 7.8% of them singletons. V was cut by 3 bases and J by 9 bases, with 15 bases left in between. CDR1 and CDR2 from the germline V gene are DFQATT and SNEGSKA (reference sequence). The CDR3 runs to 14 residues. These data were also reused for a study on yellow fever vaccine responses in identical twins.

This TCR came from a woman between 18 and 29 years old in good health. The sample consisted of CD8+ T cells sorted from blood. The V gene is TRBV20-1, the J gene TRBJ1-6; maybe TRBD1 (6 bases). The CDR3 DNA sequence: TGCAGTGCTAGCACCGGGCAGGGGAGTTCACCCCTCCACTTT. Translated, it gives CSASTGQGSSPLHF.